This T cell receptor beta chain was sequenced during a study of blood T cell repertoires in COVID-19 (dated by TCRdb to 2018 to 2021). With respect to the entire study: The collaborator samples originated in the United States, Italy and Spain and spanned the acute and convalescent phases of COVID-19. The material from the prospective study consisted of cDNA or gDNA derived from T cells, B-cell-depleted T cells, or PBMCs. Deeply sampled blood TCRbeta repertoires from subjects exposed to, actively infected with, or recovered from COVID-19 were included in the dataset. The repertoires were released in a freely available public database intended as a resource for research on the immune response to SARS-CoV-2. Samples were obtained from the ongoing ImmuneRACE study (first 160 participants) and from some 1,300 subjects provided by 6 global collaborators. Nearly every sample came with metadata listing a de-identified subject ID, COVID-19 status, age in years and sex. HLA class I and class II types, where available, came from metadata supplied by the sample provider rather than from assay-based typing.

Study-wide conclusions, independent of this receptor: Clinical and demographic metadata were provided uncurated, with the amount varying by source and participant.

In the prospective study, participants were 18 to 89 years old, resided in about two dozen geographic areas of the United States, and were enrolled through a virtual design. In the prospective study, cohorts were assigned on the basis of participant-reported clinical history obtained from a screening survey and a study questionnaire. For ImmuneRACE Cohort 3, a participant was defined as recovered based on two consecutive negative NP/OP PCR tests, clearance by a healthcare professional, or resolution of symptoms. Mobile phlebotomists in the prospective study collected whole blood, serum and a nasopharyngeal or oropharyngeal swab from every participant. Prospective study participants could optionally give additional blood draws and questionnaires over an approximately 2-month period. Before DNA extraction, blood samples from the prospective study were shipped at room temperature or frozen. Trimming leaves V shorter by 5 bases and J shorter by 4 bases, with the junction holding 13 bases beyond the gene matches. Reading the germline V gene (reference sequence) gives CDR1 SEHNR and CDR2 FQNEAQ. Reading from cysteine to phenylalanine, the CDR3 counts 18 amino acids. CDR3 DNA is the only sequence kept; it has 54 bases, read in frame from the first base.

This clone has just one count. Its antigen is still unknown. Base qualities were left out, and no much larger clone turns up one base away. The immunoSEQ Assay, a bias-controlled multiplex PCR, was used to amplify TCRbeta CDR3 regions from genomic DNA. The study's processing was this. The number of nucleated cells in each sample was estimated by amplification of reference gene primers within the assay. To quantify the absolute abundance of each unique TCRbeta CDR3 rearrangement, sequence reads were collapsed and filtered. For each sample, productive Simpson clonality was calculated by taking the square root of Simpson's diversity index across productive rearrangements. This immuneACCESS table, as held by TCRdb, lists in-frame sequences with V and J called but not all clones. Of the missing ones, under half trace to an unresolved V gene in checked studies; the others have no known cause. From that table come the V and J calls and clone size; the DNA was used to work out D and trimming. In this sample the table shows some 170,000 clones, 75% to 85% of which occur a single time. Of the sample, roughly 15% falls within the top ten clones.

The chain employs TRBV7-9 and TRBJ1-3; a stretch of 11 junction bases matches TRBD1. The TCR originated in a man aged 50-59 years who had recovered from COVID-19. Input material: PBMCs or T cells enriched from blood (not recorded which). CDR3 loop: CASSTTLPRDRGGNTIYF. The sequenced DNA is TGTGCCAGCAGCACCACCCTCCCCCGGGACAGGGGGGGAAACACCATATATTTT. Extended through the reference TRBV7-9 and TRBJ1-3 proteins, this CDR3 yields the full variable domain: DTGVSQNPRHKITKRGQNVTFRCDPISEHNRLYWYRQTLGQGPEFLTYFQNEAQLEKSRLLSDRFSAERPKGSFSTLEIQRTEQGDSAMYLCASSTTLPRDRGGNTIYFGEGSWLTVV.